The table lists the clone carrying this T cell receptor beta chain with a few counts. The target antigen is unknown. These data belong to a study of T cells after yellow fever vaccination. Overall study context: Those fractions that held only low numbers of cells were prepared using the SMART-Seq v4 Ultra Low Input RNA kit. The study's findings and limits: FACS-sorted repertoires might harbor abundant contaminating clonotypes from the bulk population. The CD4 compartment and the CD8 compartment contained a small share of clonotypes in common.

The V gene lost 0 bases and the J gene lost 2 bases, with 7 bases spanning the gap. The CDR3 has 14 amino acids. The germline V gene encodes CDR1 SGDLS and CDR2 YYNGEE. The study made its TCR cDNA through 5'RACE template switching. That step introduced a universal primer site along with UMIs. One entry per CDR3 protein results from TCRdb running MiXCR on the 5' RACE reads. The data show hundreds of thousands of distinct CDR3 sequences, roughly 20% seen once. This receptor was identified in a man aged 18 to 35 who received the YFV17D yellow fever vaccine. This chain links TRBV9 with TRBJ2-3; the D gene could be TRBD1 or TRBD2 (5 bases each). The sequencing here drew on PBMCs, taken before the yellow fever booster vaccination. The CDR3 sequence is CASSVAGTTDTQYF. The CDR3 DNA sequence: TGTGCCAGCAGCGTAGCGGGGACCACAGATACGCAGTATTTT. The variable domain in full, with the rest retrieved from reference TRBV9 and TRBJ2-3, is DSGVTQTPKHLITATGQRVTLRCSPRSGDLSVYWYQQSLDQGLQFLIQYYNGEERAKGNILERFSAQQFPDLHSELNLSSLELGDSALYFCASSVAGTTDTQYFGPGTRLTVL.